The 20 T cell receptor beta chains below were found in one sample sequenced in a study of cytomegalovirus exposure and HLA in healthy donors. PCR involved 60 Vbeta and 13 Jbeta primers. Measured with immunoSEQ multiplex PCR; TCRdb has only the in-frame clones, and not every one. The sample carries approximately 110,000 clones, 65% to 75% recorded once. The sample comprised PBMCs. The receptors here all came from a woman between 50 and 59 years old in good health and CMV-seropositive.

The chain combines TRBV2 with TRBJ1-2; TRBD1 aligns across 7 bases. The V gene's germline CDR1 is SNHLY and CDR2 FYNNEI. The CDR3 consists of 13 residues. The J segment lost 4 bases and the V segment lost 9 bases, leaving 8 bases of the junction unmatched. The CDR3 loop reads CARGRQGSYGYTF. The CDR3 DNA reads as TGTGCCAGGGGTCGACAGGGAAGCTATGGCTACACCTTC. Drawing the rest from reference TRBV2 and TRBJ1-2, the complete variable domain is EPEVTQTPSHQVTQMGQEVILRCVPISNHLYFYWYRQILGQKVEFLVSFYNNEISEKSEIFDDQFSVERPDGSNFTLKIRSTKLEDSAMYFCARGRQGSYGYTFGSGTRLTVV.

The CDR3 nucleotides are TGTGCCAGCAGCTTAAGTGCGGGGGACCAAGAGACCCAGTACTTC. It is translated as CASSLSAGDQETQYF. This rearrangement joins TRBV5-6 to TRBJ2-5; 7 bases fit TRBD2. V trimming: 2 bases; J trimming: 0 bases; junction bases outside the gene matches: 4. The CDR3 loop spans 15 amino acids. Germline CDR1 reads SGHDT; CDR2 reads YYEEEE.

V and J are TRBV25-1 and TRBJ2-5; 8 bases fit TRBD2. Germline values: CDR1 MGHDK, CDR2 SYGVNS. The CDR3 consists of 15 residues. Trimming removed 3 bases from V and 5 bases from J; junction bases left unmatched: 8. The chain's CDR3 is CASSDPSGGYETQYF. The CDR3 DNA is TGTGCCAGCAGTGACCCAAGCGGGGGCTACGAGACCCAGTACTTC.

This clone was recorded once. This chain joins TRBV9 and TRBJ1-4, with TRBD1 matching over 7 bases. V dropped 3 bases and J dropped 4; count of bases not matched to a gene: 3. Germline CDR1 SGDLS, CDR2 YYNGEE. The CDR3 length is 14 residues. The CDR3 protein is CASSETGLNEKLFF. Here the CDR3 DNA reads TGTGCCAGCAGCGAGACAGGGCTTAATGAAAAACTGTTTTTT.

This clone was recorded a few times. J is TRBJ1-2 and V is TRBV7-9, with 7 nucleotides matching TRBD1. Germline CDR1 and CDR2: SEHNR and FQNEAQ (reference sequence). The CDR3 is made up of 15 amino acids. Germline trimming cut 2 bases from V and 7 bases from J; bases unmatched to any gene: 10. In nucleotides, the CDR3 is TGTGCCAGCAGCTTAACTTTGCCAGGGGGAGGTGGCTACACCTTC. It yields the protein CASSLTLPGGGGYTF.

The rearrangement joins TRBV28 to TRBJ1-2; 7 bases align to TRBD1. This CDR3 has 14 amino acids. Germline V gene sequence: CDR1 MDHEN, CDR2 SYDVKM. After removal of 6 bases from V and 2 bases from J, the junction contained 6 bases not matched to a gene. CDR3 DNA: TGTGCCAGCAGACAGGGGTACGGCAACTATGGCTACACCTTC. As protein: CASRQGYGNYGYTF.

The genes are TRBV4-1 and TRBJ2-1; 8 bases align to TRBD1. The CDR3 sequence is 20 residues long. Germline CDR1 MGHRA, CDR2 YSYEKL. J lost 2 bases, V lost 0 bases, and 15 bases had no gene match. This CDR3 is CASSQEGFSSDRGAYNEQFF. CDR3 DNA sequence: TGCGCCAGCAGCCAAGAGGGATTCTCGAGTGACAGGGGAGCCTACAATGAGCAGTTCTTC.

This clone turned up a few times. This chain joins TRBV6-5 and TRBJ2-5, with D possibly being TRBD1 (6 bases). The germline gives CDR1 MNHEY, CDR2 SVGAGI. Trimming stripped 5 bases from V and 2 bases from J, with 9 bases between. The CDR3 extends over 13 amino acids. DNA for the CDR3: TGTGCCAGCAGTCTGCAGGGGCAAGAGACCCAGTACTTC. Its translation is CASSLQGQETQYF.

J is TRBJ2-7 and V is TRBV7-9, with D possibly matching TRBD1 (6 bases). CDR3 size: 12 residues. The germline V and J ends were trimmed by 5 bases and 3 bases, with 8 bases remaining between them. Germline V lookup: CDR1 SEHNR, CDR2 FQNEAQ (reference sequence). The CDR3 loop is CASSQGFYEQYF. The DNA for the CDR3 is TGTGCCAGCAGCCAGGGGTTCTACGAGCAGTACTTC.

The chain combines TRBV5-6 with TRBJ1-2; the match to TRBD1 covers 7 bases. Germline trimming cut 3 bases from V and 0 bases from J; bases unmatched to any gene: 2. Germline V gene data show CDR1 as SGHDT and CDR2 as YYEEEE. The length of the CDR3 is 14 residues. CDR3 bases: TGTGCCAGCAGCTCCGGGACAGCTAACTATGGCTACACCTTC. It specifies CASSSGTANYGYTF.

The chain combines TRBV29-1 with TRBJ2-7, with TRBD1 matching 10 bases. Germline CDR1 SQVTM, CDR2 ANQGSEA. The CDR3 extends over 13 amino acids. V lost 6 bases, J lost 2 bases, and 4 bases stayed unmatched. CDR3 residues: CSVSGTGAYEQYF. CDR3 bases: TGCAGCGTGTCCGGGACAGGGGCCTACGAGCAGTACTTC.

The chain is built from TRBV7-9 and TRBJ1-1; a possible D gene is TRBD1 (5 bases). V was trimmed by 5 bases and J by 5 bases, leaving 21 bases between them. CDR3 length: 16 amino acids. CDR1 and CDR2 (germline): SEHNR, FQNEAQ (reference sequence). CDR3 sequence: CASSATMGQGGTEAFF. The CDR3 DNA reads as TGTGCCAGCAGCGCGACTATGGGCCAGGGAGGGACTGAAGCTTTCTTT. The complete variable domain, with remaining parts taken from reference TRBV7-9 and TRBJ1-1, reads DTGVSQNPRHKITKRGQNVTFRCDPISEHNRLYWYRQTLGQGPEFLTYFQNEAQLEKSRLLSDRFSAERPKGSFSTLEIQRTEQGDSAMYLCASSATMGQGGTEAFFGQGTRLTVV.

This clone was picked up a small number of times. V gene TRBV6-6 combines with J gene TRBJ2-1, with 11 bases that match TRBD2. V shed 2 bases, J shed 9 bases, and the junction held 6 bases outside the gene matches. The CDR3 extends over 15 amino acids. Germline V lookup: CDR1 MNHNY, CDR2 SVGAGI (reference sequence). The CDR3 is CASSYQVAGGGEQFF. CDR3 nucleotide sequence: TGTGCCAGCAGTTACCAGGTAGCGGGGGGGGGTGAGCAGTTCTTC.

In its sample, this clone was seen a few times. The rearrangement links TRBV4-1 to TRBJ1-2; a possible D gene is TRBD1 (5 bases). V was clipped by 1 base and J by 7 bases, with 10 bases between them. The CDR3 is 13 residues long. Germline CDR1 MGHRA, CDR2 YSYEKL. The DNA of the CDR3 is TGCGCCAGCAGCCAAGCGCCAGGGATTGGCTACACCTTC. Protein: CASSQAPGIGYTF.

This clone was picked up a small number of times. This chain connects TRBV28 to TRBJ2-4; D possibly corresponds to TRBD2 (7 bases). V gave up 3 bases and J gave up 2 bases, with 14 bases separating them. Per germline, CDR1 MDHEN and CDR2 SYDVKM. This CDR3 is built from 16 residues. The CDR3 protein is CASSLGGLWTKNIQYF. CDR3 nucleotides: TGTGCCAGCAGTTTGGGGGGGCTATGGACCAAAAACATTCAGTACTTC.

The J gene is TRBJ2-2, the V gene TRBV7-3; D might be TRBD1 (7 bases). The germline gives CDR1 SGHTA, CDR2 FQGTGA. The CDR3 extends over 17 amino acids. V gave up 2 bases and J gave up 0 bases, with 13 bases separating them. The CDR3 here is CASSLGGGRANTGELFF. The CDR3 nucleotides are TGTGCCAGCAGCTTAGGAGGGGGCAGGGCGAACACCGGGGAGCTGTTTTTT.

The chain is built from TRBV5-1 and TRBJ2-5; D possibly corresponds to TRBD2 (6 bases). Per germline, CDR1 SGHRS and CDR2 YFSETQ. V gave up 5 bases and J gave up 0 bases, with 14 bases separating them. CDR3 length: 15 amino acids. The CDR3 protein is CASRAGTLYQETQYF. DNA for the CDR3: TGCGCCAGCAGAGCCGGGACTTTGTACCAAGAGACCCAGTACTTC.

Note on this clone: One end of the junction does not line up with germline, which may come from a read error. The J gene is TRBJ1-6, the V gene TRBV7-9, with TRBD1 as a possible D gene (5 bases). The CDR3 loop spans 19 amino acids. CDR1 and CDR2 from the germline V gene are SEHNR and FQNEAQ (reference sequence). CDR3 nucleotides: TGTTCCAGCAGCTTAGTTCGGATGGCAGGGCCGATCTATAATTCACCCCTCCACTTT. Translating it yields CSSSLVRMAGPIYNSPLHF.

The chain couples TRBV10-2 to TRBJ2-1; D gene uncertain. The V and J ends lost 6 bases and 4 bases respectively, with 10 bases between them. Germline V gene data show CDR1 as WSHSY and CDR2 as SAAADI. This CDR3 spans 13 amino acids. The CDR3 here is CASSRLDYNEQFF. DNA of the CDR3: TGCGCCAGCAGCCGACTTGATTACAATGAGCAGTTCTTC.

V is TRBV9 and J is TRBJ2-5; D is ambiguous. This CDR3 has 17 residues. The V end was cut by 0 bases, the J end by 5 bases, with 20 bases between. The germline V gene has CDR1 SGDLS and CDR2 YYNGEE. CDR3: CASSVDSGMGRSETQYF. CDR3 DNA: TGTGCCAGCAGCGTAGATTCGGGTATGGGTCGATCGGAGACCCAGTACTTC.